This TCR beta chain was observed in a study of PD-1 blockade in classical Hodgkin lymphoma. After autologous stem cell transplantation all patients relapsed, and prior brentuximab vedotin exposure differed between cohorts. Overall study results and limits: Nivolumab initiated under 1 year post-ASCT led to patient exclusion. By C4D1, CD4+ diversity increased significantly, especially in complete responders.

Clones were read by immunoSEQ multiplex PCR, and TCRdb kept only the in-frame ones, dropping some. The repertoire holds about 35,000 clones, with almost 70% as singletons. This clone appeared once. The antigen is not known. The sequencing here drew on peripheral blood mononuclear cells (PBMCs), taken before the second cycle of nivolumab. The source is a human donor with classical Hodgkin lymphoma.

The CDR3 spells CASSPQATGGERHEQFF. The CDR3 DNA is TGTGCCAGCAGCCCCCAGGCCACAGGGGGCGAGAGACATGAGCAGTTCTTC. The chain is built from TRBV7-9 and TRBJ2-1; the match to TRBD1 covers 9 bases. This CDR3 is 17 amino acids long. The germline V gene encodes CDR1 SEHNR and CDR2 FQNEAQ (reference sequence). Trimming cost V 5 bases and J 8 bases; bases outside gene matches: 16.